This T cell receptor beta chain was recovered during a study of blood T cell repertoires in COVID-19. Study-level information: Spain, Italy and the United States supplied samples that represented acute and convalescent COVID-19. Sources were T cells, B-cell-depleted T cells, or PBMCs; the material itself was cDNA or gDNA.

Under the authors' procedure: Reference gene primer amplification gave estimated nucleated cell counts. Measured with immunoSEQ multiplex PCR; TCRdb has only the in-frame clones, and not every one. The D gene and trimming were derived from the DNA, and the V and J assignments and clone size from that table. Among about 210,000 clones listed, around 80% were seen once. The CDR3 spans 19 residues. The V gene's germline CDR1 is LGHNA and CDR2 YNFKEQ. The V and J ends lost 0 bases and 6 bases, in that order; junction bases with no gene match: 16. Sequencing was done on a sample of peripheral blood. The TCR comes from a middle-aged woman with acute or convalescent COVID-19. V is TRBV4-2 and J is TRBJ2-7; 11 bases match TRBD1. CDR3 sequence reads: CASSQDFGTGGKRELEQYF. CDR3 in DNA: TGTGCCAGCAGCCAAGATTTCGGGACAGGGGGAAAAAGGGAACTCGAGCAGTACTTC.